This TCR beta chain emerged from a study of identical twins. Findings and caveats of the study: Researchers reported weaker excess twin sharing in beta out-of-frame sequences.

A word on this clonotype: Its antigen is not known.

TCRdb itself ran the 5' RACE reads through MiXCR, one entry per CDR3 protein. The data show a few hundred thousand distinct CDR3 sequences, around 18% seen once. The sequenced sample was naive T cells sorted from blood. The receptor was isolated from a man aged 45-65 years in good health.

CDR3 DNA sequence: TGCAGCGTTACTGTGGCAGGTCACGAGCAGTACTTC. Translated: CSVTVAGHEQYF. The chain links TRBV29-1 to TRBJ2-7; D not resolved. Germline CDR1 is SQVTM and CDR2 is ANQGSEA. The CDR3 totals 12 residues. Deletions cut 5 bases from V and 5 bases from J, with 13 bases between.